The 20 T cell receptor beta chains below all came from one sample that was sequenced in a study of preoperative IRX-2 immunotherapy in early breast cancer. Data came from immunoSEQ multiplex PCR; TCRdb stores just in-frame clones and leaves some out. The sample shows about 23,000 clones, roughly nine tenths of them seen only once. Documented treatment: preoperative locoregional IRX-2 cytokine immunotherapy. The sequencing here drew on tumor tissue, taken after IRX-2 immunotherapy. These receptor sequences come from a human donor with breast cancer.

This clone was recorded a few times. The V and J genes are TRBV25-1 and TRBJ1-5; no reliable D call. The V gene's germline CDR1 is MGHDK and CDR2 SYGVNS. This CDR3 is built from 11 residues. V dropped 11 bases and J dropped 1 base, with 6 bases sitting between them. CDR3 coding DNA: TGTGCCCTGAGGAGCAATCAGCCCCAGCATTTT. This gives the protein CALRSNQPQHF.

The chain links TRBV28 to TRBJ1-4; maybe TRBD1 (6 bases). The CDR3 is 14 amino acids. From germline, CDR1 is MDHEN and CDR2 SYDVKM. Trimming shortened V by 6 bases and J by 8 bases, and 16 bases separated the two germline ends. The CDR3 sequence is CASRQQGREEKLFF. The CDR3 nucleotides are TGTGCCAGCAGACAACAGGGAAGGGAGGAAAAACTGTTTTTT.

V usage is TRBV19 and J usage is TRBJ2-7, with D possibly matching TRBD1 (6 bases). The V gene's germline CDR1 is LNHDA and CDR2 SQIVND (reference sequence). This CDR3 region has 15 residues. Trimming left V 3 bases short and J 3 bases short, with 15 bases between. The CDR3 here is CASSIPGRGFYEQYF. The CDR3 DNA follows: TGTGCCAGTAGTATCCCTGGCAGGGGTTTCTACGAGCAGTACTTC.

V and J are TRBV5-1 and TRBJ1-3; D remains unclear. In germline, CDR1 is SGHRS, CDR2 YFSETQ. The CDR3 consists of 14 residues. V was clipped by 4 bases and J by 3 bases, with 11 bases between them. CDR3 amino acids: CASSPGGSGNTIYF. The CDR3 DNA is TGCGCCAGCAGCCCCGGTGGAAGTGGAAACACCATATATTTT. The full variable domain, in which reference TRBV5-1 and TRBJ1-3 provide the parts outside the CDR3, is KAGVTQTPRYLIKTRGQQVTLSCSPISGHRSVSWYQQTPGQGLQFLFEYFSETQRNKGNFPGRFSGRQFSNSRSEMNVSTLELGDSALYLCASSPGGSGNTIYFGEGSWLTVV.

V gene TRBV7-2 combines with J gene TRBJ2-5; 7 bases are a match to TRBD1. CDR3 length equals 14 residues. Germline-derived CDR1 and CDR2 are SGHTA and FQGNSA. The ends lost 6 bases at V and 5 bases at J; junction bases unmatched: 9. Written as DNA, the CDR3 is TGTGCCAGCAGTTCCTGGACAGGATCGGAGACCCAGTACTTC. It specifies CASSSWTGSETQYF.

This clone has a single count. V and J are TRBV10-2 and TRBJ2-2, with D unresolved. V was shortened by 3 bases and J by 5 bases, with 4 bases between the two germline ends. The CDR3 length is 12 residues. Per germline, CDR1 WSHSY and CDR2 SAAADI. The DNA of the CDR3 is TGCGCCAGCAGTGATTCTACCGGGGAGCTGTTTTTT. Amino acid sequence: CASSDSTGELFF.

The CDR3 reads CASREDSYSPLHF. The CDR3 region has the DNA TGTGCCAGCAGGGAGGACAGCTATTCACCCCTCCACTTT. The chain carries TRBV2 and TRBJ1-6; D may be TRBD1 (6 bases). V was pared by 6 bases and J by 8 bases, with 11 bases between. CDR1 SNHLY and CDR2 FYNNEI come from the germline V gene. The CDR3 length is 13 residues.

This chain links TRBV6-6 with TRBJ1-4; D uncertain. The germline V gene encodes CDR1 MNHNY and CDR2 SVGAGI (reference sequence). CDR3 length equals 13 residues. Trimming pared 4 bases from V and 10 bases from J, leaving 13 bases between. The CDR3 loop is CASSSPARGKLFF. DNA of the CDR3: TGTGCCAGCAGTTCCCCCGCCCGGGGAAAACTGTTTTTT.

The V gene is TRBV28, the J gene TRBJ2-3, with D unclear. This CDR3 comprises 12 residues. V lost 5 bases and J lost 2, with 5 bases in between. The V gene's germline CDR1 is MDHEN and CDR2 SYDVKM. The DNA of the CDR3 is TGTGCCAGCAGTACAACCACAGATACGCAGTATTTT. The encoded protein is CASSTTTDTQYF.

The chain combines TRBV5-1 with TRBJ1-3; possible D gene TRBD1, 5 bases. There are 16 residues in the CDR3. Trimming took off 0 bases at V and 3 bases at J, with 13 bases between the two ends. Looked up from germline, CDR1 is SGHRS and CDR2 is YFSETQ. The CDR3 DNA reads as TGCGCCAGCAGCTTGGCCGGGCAGGGAAGTGGAAACACCATATATTTT. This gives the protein CASSLAGQGSGNTIYF.

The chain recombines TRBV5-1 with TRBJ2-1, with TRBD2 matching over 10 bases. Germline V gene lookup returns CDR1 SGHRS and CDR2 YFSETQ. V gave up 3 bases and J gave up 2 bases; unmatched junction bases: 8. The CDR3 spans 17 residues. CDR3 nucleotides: TGCGCCAGCAGCTCCGGGCAAGCGGGAGGGCCCTACAATGAGCAGTTCTTC. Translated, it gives CASSSGQAGGPYNEQFF.

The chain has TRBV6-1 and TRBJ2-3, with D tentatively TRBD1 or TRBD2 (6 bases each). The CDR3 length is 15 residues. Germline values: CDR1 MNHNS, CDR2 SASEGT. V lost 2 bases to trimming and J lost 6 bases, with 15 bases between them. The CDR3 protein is CASSEPRGGWDTQYF. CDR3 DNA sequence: TGTGCCAGCAGTGAACCGCGAGGGGGGTGGGATACGCAGTATTTT.

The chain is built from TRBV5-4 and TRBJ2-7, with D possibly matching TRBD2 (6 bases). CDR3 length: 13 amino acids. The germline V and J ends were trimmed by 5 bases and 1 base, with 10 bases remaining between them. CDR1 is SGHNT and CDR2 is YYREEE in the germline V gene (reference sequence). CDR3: CASSPGDSYEQYF. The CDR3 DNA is TGTGCCAGCAGTCCGGGGGATTCCTACGAGCAGTACTTC.

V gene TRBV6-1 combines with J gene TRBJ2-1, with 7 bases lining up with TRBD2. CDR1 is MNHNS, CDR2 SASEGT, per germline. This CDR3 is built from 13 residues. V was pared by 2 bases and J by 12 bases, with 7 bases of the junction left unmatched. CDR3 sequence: CASSENSPSGQFF. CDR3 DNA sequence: TGTGCCAGCAGTGAAAATTCTCCTAGCGGGCAGTTCTTC.

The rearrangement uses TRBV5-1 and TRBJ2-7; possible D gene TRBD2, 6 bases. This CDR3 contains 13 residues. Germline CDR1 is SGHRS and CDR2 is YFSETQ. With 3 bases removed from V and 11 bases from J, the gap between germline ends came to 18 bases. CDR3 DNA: TGCGCCAGCAGCTACCGGGACTCCTCAGAGAAGTACTTC. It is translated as CASSYRDSSEKYF.

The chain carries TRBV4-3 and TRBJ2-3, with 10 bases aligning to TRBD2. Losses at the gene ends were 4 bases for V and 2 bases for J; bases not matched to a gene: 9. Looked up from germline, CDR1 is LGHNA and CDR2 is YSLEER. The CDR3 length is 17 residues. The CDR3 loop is CASSPRSGGPDTDTQYF. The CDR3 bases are TGCGCCAGCAGCCCTCGTAGCGGGGGGCCGGACACAGATACGCAGTATTTT.

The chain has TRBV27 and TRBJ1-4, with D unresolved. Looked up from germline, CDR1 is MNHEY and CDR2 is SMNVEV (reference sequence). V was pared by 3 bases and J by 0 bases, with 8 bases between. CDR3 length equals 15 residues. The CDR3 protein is CASSLAAATNEKLFF. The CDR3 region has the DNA TGTGCCAGCAGTTTGGCGGCAGCAACTAATGAAAAACTGTTTTTT.

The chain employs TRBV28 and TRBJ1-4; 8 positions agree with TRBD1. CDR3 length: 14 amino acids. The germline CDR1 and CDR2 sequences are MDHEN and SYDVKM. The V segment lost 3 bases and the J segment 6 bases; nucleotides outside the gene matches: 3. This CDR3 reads CASSLQQGDEKLFF. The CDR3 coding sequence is TGTGCCAGCAGTTTGCAACAGGGGGATGAAAAACTGTTTTTT.

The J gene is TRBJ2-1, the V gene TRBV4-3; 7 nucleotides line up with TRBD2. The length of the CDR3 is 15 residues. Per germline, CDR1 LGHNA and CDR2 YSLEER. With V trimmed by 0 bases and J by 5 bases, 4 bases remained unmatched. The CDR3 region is CASSQEPGRNNEQFF. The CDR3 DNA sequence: TGCGCCAGCAGCCAAGAACCCGGGAGGAACAATGAGCAGTTCTTC.

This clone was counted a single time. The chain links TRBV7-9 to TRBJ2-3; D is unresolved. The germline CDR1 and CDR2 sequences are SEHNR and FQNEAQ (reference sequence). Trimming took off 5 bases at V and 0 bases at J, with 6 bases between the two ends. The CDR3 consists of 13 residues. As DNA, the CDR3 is TGTGCCAGCAGCATTTATAGCACAGATACGCAGTATTTT. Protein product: CASSIYSTDTQYF. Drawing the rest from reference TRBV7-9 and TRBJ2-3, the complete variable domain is DTGVSQNPRHKITKRGQNVTFRCDPISEHNRLYWYRQTLGQGPEFLTYFQNEAQLEKSRLLSDRFSAERPKGSFSTLEIQRTEQGDSAMYLCASSIYSTDTQYFGPGTRLTVL.